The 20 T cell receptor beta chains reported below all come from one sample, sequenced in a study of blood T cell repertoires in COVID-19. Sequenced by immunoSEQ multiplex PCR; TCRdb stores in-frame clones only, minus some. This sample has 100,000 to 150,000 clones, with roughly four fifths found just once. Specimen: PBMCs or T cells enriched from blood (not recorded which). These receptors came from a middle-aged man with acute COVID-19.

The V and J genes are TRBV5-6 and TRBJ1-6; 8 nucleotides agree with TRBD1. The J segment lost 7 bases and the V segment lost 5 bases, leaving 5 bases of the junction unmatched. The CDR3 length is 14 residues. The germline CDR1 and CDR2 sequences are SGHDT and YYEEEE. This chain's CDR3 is CASRQTGENSPLHF. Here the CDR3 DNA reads TGTGCCAGCAGGCAGACAGGGGAAAATTCACCCCTCCACTTT. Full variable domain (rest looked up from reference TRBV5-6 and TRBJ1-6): DAGVTQSPTHLIKTRGQQVTLRCSPKSGHDTVSWYQQALGQGPQFIFQYYEEEERQRGNFPDRFSGHQFPNYSSELNVNALLLGDSALYLCASRQTGENSPLHFGNGTRLTVT.

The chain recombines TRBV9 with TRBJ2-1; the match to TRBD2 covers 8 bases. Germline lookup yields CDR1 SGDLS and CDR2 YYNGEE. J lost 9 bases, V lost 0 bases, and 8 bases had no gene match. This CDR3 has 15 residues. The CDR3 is CASSVAPGGESEQFF. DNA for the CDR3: TGTGCCAGCAGCGTAGCTCCCGGGGGGGAGAGTGAGCAGTTCTTC.

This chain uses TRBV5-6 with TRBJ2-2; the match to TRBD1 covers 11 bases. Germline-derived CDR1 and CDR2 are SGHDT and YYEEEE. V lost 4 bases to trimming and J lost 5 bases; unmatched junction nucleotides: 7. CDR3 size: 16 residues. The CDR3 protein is CASSPRDRGKTGELFF. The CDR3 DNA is TGTGCCAGCAGCCCACGGGACAGGGGGAAGACCGGGGAGCTGTTTTTT.

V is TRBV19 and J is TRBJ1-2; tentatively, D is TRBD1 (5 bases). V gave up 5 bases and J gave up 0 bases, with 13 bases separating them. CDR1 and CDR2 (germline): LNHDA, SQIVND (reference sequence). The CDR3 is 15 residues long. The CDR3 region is CASSVSGSANYGYTF. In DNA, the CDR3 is TGTGCCAGTAGTGTCTCAGGGTCAGCTAACTATGGCTACACCTTC.

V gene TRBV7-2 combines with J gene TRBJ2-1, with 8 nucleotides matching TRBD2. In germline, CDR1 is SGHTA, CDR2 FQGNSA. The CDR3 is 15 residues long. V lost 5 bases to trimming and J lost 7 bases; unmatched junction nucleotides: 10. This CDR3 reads CASSPAGTRGNEQFF. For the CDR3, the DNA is TGTGCCAGCAGCCCGGCCGGGACTAGAGGTAATGAGCAGTTCTTC.

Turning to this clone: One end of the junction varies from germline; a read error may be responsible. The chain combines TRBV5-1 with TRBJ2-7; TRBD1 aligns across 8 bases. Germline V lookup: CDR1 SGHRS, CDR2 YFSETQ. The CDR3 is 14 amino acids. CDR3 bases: TGCGCCAGCACCTTGGACAGGGTGAACTACGAGCAGTACTTC. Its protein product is CASTLDRVNYEQYF. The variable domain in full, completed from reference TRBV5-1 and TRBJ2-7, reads KAGVTQTPRYLIKTRGQQVTLSCSPISGHRSVSWYQQTPGQGLQFLFEYFSETQRNKGNFPGRFSGRQFSNSRSEMNVSTLELGDSALYLCASTLDRVNYEQYFGPGTRLTVT.

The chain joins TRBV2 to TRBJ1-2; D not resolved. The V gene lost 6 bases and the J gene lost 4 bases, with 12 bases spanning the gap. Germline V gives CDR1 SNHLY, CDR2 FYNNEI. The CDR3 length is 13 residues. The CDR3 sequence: CASSAGNSYGYTF. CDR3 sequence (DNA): TGTGCCAGCAGCGCGGGAAATAGCTATGGCTACACCTTC.

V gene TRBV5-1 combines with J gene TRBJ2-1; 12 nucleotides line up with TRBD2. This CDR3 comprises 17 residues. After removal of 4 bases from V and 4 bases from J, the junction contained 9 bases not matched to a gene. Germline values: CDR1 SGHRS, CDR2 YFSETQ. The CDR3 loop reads CASSPPGLAGSYNEQFF. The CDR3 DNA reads TGCGCCAGCAGCCCCCCAGGACTAGCGGGAAGTTACAATGAGCAGTTCTTC.

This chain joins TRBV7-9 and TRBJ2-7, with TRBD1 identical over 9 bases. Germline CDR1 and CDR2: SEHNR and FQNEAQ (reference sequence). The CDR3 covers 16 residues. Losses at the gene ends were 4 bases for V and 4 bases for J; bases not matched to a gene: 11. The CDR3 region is CASSSGGRTGAYEQYF. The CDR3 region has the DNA TGTGCCAGCAGCTCCGGGGGTCGGACAGGGGCTTACGAGCAGTACTTC.

The CDR3 reads CASRTGGLGTGELFF. Written as DNA, the CDR3 is TGCGCCAGCAGGACGGGAGGATTGGGCACCGGGGAGCTGTTTTTT. This chain connects TRBV5-1 to TRBJ2-2; 7 bases map to TRBD2. Looked up from germline, CDR1 is SGHRS and CDR2 is YFSETQ. The V segment lost 5 bases and the J segment 4 bases; nucleotides outside the gene matches: 8. The CDR3 loop spans 15 amino acids.

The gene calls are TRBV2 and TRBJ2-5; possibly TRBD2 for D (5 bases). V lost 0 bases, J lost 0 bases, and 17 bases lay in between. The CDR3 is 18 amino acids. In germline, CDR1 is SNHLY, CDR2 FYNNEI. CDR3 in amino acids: CASSEALIRAGDQETQYF. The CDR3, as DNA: TGTGCCAGCAGTGAAGCGCTTATAAGGGCCGGGGACCAAGAGACCCAGTACTTC.

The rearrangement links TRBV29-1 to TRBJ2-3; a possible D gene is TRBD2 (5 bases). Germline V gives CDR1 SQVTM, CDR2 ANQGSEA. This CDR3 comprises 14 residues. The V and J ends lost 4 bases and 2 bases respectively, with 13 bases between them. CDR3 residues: CSVVAGNPTDTQYF. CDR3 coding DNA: TGCAGCGTTGTGGCGGGCAACCCCACAGATACGCAGTATTTT.

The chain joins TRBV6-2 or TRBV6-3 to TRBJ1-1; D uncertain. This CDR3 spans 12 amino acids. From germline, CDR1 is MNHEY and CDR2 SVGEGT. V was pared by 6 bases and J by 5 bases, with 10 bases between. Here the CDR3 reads CASSPRWTEAFF. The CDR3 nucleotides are TGTGCCAGCAGCCCCAGATGGACTGAAGCTTTCTTT.

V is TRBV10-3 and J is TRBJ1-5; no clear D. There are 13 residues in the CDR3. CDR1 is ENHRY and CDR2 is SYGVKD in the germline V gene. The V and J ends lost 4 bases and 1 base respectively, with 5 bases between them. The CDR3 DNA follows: TGTGCCATCAGTGGAGGGAGCAATCAGCCCCAGCATTTT. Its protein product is CAISGGSNQPQHF.

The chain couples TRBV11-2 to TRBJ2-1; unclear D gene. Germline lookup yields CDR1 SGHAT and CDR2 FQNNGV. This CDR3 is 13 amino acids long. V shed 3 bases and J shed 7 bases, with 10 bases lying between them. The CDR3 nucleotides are TGTGCCAGCAGCTTCCTACCGGAGAATGAGCAGTTCTTC. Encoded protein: CASSFLPENEQFF.

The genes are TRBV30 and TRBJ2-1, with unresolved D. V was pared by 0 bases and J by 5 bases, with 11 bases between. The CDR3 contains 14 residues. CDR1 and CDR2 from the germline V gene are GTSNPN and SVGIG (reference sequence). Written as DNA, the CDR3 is TGTGCCTGGAGTGTACAGCTGGTCAACAATGAGCAGTTCTTC. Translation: CAWSVQLVNNEQFF.

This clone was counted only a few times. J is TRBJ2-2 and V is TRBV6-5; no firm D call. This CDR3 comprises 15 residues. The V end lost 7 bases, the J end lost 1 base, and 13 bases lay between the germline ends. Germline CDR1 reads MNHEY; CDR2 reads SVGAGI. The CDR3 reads CASKARNRNTGELFF. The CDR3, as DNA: TGTGCCAGCAAGGCGAGGAATCGGAACACCGGGGAGCTGTTTTTT.

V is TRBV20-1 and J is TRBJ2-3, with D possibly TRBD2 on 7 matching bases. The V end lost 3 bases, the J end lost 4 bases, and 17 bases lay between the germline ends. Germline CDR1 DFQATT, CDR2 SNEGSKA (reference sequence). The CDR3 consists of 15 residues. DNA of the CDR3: TGCAGTGCTAGTCGAGGGGGAGGGAGTTCAGATACGCAGTATTTT. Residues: CSASRGGGSSDTQYF.

This CDR3 reads CASSSQTSGEQFF. The CDR3 bases are TGTGCCAGCAGTTCCCAGACTAGCGGTGAGCAGTTCTTC. The J gene is TRBJ2-1, the V gene TRBV6-5, with 9 bases identical to TRBD2. Germline trimming cut 4 bases from V and 9 bases from J; bases unmatched to any gene: 4. This CDR3 is 13 amino acids long. Germline V gene data show CDR1 as MNHEY and CDR2 as SVGAGI.

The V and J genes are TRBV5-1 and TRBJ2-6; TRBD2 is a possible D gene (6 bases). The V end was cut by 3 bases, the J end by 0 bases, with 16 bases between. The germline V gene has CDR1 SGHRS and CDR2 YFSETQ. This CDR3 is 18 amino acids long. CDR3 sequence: CASSSDGTVFSGANVLTF. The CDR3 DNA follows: TGCGCCAGCAGCTCCGATGGGACTGTTTTCTCTGGGGCCAACGTCCTGACTTTC.